This TCR beta chain was identified in a study of cytomegalovirus exposure and HLA in healthy donors. Study as a whole: From 170 million or so T cells, an earlier analysis saw 90 million to 130 million unique TCR beta sequences.

Per germline, CDR1 MNHEY and CDR2 SVGAGI. The CDR3 is 14 residues long. Trimming stripped 6 bases from V and 6 bases from J, with 17 bases between. The PCR made use of 60 Vbeta and 13 Jbeta primers. Only in-frame clones appear in the TCRdb table, and some are missing; sequencing was by immunoSEQ multiplex PCR. The sample lists 110,000 or so clones, roughly 71% occurring once. The material sequenced was PBMCs. The clonotype was recovered from a man aged 18-30 years in good health and CMV-seropositive. V usage is TRBV6-5 and J usage is TRBJ1-2, with D perhaps TRBD1 (5 bases). The chain's CDR3 is CASRLMGGTDGYTF. In DNA form, the CDR3 reads TGTGCCAGCAGGTTAATGGGGGGGACGGATGGCTACACCTTC.